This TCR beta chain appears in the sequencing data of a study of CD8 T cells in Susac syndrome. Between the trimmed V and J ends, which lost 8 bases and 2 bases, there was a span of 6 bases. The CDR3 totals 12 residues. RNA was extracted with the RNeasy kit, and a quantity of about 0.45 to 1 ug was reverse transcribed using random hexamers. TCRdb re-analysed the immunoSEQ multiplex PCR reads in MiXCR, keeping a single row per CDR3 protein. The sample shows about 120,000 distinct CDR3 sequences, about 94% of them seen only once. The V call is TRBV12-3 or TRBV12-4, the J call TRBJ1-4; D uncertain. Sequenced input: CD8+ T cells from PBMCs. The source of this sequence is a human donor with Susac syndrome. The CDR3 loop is CASGVTNEKLFF. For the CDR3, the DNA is TGTGCCAGCGGGGTGACTAATGAAAAACTGTTTTTT.